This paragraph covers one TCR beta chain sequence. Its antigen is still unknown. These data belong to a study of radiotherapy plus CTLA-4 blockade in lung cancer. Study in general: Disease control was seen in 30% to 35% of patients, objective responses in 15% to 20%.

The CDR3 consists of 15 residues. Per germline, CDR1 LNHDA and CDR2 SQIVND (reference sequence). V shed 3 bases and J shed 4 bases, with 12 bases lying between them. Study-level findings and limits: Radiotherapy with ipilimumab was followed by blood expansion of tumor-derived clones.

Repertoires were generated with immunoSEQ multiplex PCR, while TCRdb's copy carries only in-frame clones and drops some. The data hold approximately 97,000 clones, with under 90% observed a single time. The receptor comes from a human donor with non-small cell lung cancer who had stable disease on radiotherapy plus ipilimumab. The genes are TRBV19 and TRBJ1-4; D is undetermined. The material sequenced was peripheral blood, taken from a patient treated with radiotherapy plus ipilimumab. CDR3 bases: TGTGCCAGTAGTATTAACCCTTTTTATAATGAAAAACTGTTTTTT. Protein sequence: CASSINPFYNEKLFF.